These 21 T cell receptor beta chains originate from one sample sequenced in a study of Ad26.COV2.S vaccination and SARS-CoV-2 variants. Regarding treatment: over 15 received Ad26.COV2.S at low or high dose, single or two shots; 5 received placebo; per-sample allocation not given. The samples date from day 63 after the first vaccine or placebo injection. Libraries were prepared by immunoSEQ multiplex PCR; TCRdb keeps only in-frame clonotypes and omits some of them. The sample consists of fewer than 500,000 clones, approximately 92% of them appearing once. Specimen: peripheral blood, collected in a trial of Ad26.COV2.S vaccine versus placebo. These TCRs come from a person aged 18-65 years who received the Ad26.COV2.S COVID-19 vaccine or a placebo.

The V call is TRBV6-5, the J call TRBJ1-5; D not resolved. The CDR3 extends over 13 amino acids. V lost 7 bases to trimming and J lost 5 bases, with 12 bases between them. The germline V gene encodes CDR1 MNHEY and CDR2 SVGAGI. CDR3 nucleotide sequence: TGTGCCAGCACGAGGGAACCTTATCAGCCCCAGCATTTT. This sequence encodes CASTREPYQPQHF.

V usage is TRBV7-2 and J usage is TRBJ1-5; no firm D call. V was cut by 4 bases and J by 6 bases, with 10 bases left in between. Germline CDR1 reads SGHTA; CDR2 reads FQGNSA. The CDR3 consists of 13 residues. In DNA, the CDR3 is TGTGCCAGCAGCTCCGATCGGTTTCAGCCCCAGCATTTT. It encodes CASSSDRFQPQHF.

As regards this clone: Distinct nucleotide sequences in the sample also encode this CDR3. The chain is built from TRBV18 and TRBJ2-5, with D hard to call. The germline V and J ends were trimmed by 3 bases and 4 bases, with 9 bases remaining between them. The germline gives CDR1 KGHSH, CDR2 LQKENI. The CDR3 contains 13 residues. The CDR3 region has the DNA TGTGCCAGCTCACCTTCCCGAGGAGAGACCCAGTACTTC. Protein product: CASSPSRGETQYF.

For the CDR3, the DNA is TGCGCCAGCAGCCAAGAGCGGAGTGGAGAGCAGTTCTTC. It encodes CASSQERSGEQFF. This chain connects TRBV4-3 to TRBJ2-1, with D hard to call. This CDR3 is 13 amino acids long. V lost 0 bases to trimming and J lost 10 bases, with 10 bases between them. CDR1 is LGHNA and CDR2 is YSLEER in the germline V gene.

This clone was counted a few times. V is TRBV7-3 and J is TRBJ1-1, with D perhaps matching TRBD1 (5 bases). CDR3 length: 13 amino acids. Trimming took 5 bases from V and 3 from J, leaving 10 bases between them. Germline V gene data show CDR1 as SGHTA and CDR2 as FQGTGA. The CDR3 DNA sequence: TGTGCCAGCAGCCTTCAAGGGGACACTGAAGCTTTCTTT. This codes for CASSLQGDTEAFF. Based on the CDR3 plus reference TRBV7-3 and TRBJ1-1, the full variable domain is GAGVSQTPSNKVTEKGKYVELRCDPISGHTALYWYRQSLGQGPEFLIYFQGTGAADDSGLPNDRFFAVRPEGSVSTLKIQRTERGDSAVYLCASSLQGDTEAFFGQGTRLTVV.

The CDR3 DNA reads TGTGCCAGCAGCCTAACGGGGGGGAAGAACATTCAGTACTTC. This encodes CASSLTGGKNIQYF. This chain connects TRBV7-2 to TRBJ2-4; 8 bases are shared with TRBD2. CDR1 is SGHTA and CDR2 is FQGNSA in the germline V gene. The CDR3 length is 14 residues. The trim removed 5 bases at V and 7 bases at J, leaving 7 bases unmatched.

The V call is TRBV5-1, the J call TRBJ1-1; TRBD1 might be the D (5 bases). The CDR3 totals 14 residues. Germline V gives CDR1 SGHRS, CDR2 YFSETQ. V lost 0 bases and J 6 bases, leaving 12 bases between the germline ends. In nucleotides, the CDR3 is TGCGCCAGCAGCTTGGTGGGGGGAGCTCCTGAAGCTTTCTTT. It specifies CASSLVGGAPEAFF.

This clone was seen just once. The chain combines TRBV7-3 with TRBJ2-3; D is undetermined. CDR3 length: 17 amino acids. Looked up from germline, CDR1 is SGHTA and CDR2 is FQGTGA. V lost 0 bases, J lost 3 bases, and 16 bases lay in between. CDR3 loop: CASSLTFGGGQTDTQYF. The CDR3 DNA follows: TGTGCCAGCAGCTTAACGTTCGGCGGCGGTCAAACAGATACGCAGTATTTT.

The rearrangement joins TRBV19 to TRBJ1-4; D ambiguous. Trimming removed 4 bases at V and 4 bases at J, with 7 bases between. There are 13 residues in the CDR3. CDR1 LNHDA and CDR2 SQIVND come from the germline V gene (reference sequence). The CDR3 region has the DNA TGTGCCAGTAGTAAACGGCTTAATGAAAAACTGTTTTTT. Translation gives CASSKRLNEKLFF.

The V call is TRBV2, the J call TRBJ1-4, with 8 bases that match TRBD1. Germline V CDR1 and CDR2: SNHLY, FYNNEI. The CDR3 consists of 15 residues. With 4 bases clipped from V and 6 bases from J, the junction kept 7 bases outside the gene matches. The CDR3 loop is CASSAQGARYEKLFF. In DNA form, the CDR3 reads TGTGCCAGCAGTGCCCAGGGGGCGCGTTATGAAAAACTGTTTTTT.

The V gene is TRBV5-1, the J gene TRBJ1-1, with D unresolved. Germline CDR1 and CDR2: SGHRS and YFSETQ. There are 14 residues in the CDR3. Trimming pared 1 base from V and 1 base from J, leaving 8 bases between. CDR3 sequence reads: CASSLTVPNTEAFF. In DNA form, the CDR3 reads TGCGCCAGCAGCTTGACAGTTCCGAACACTGAAGCTTTCTTT.

J is TRBJ1-4 and V is TRBV25-1; tentatively, D is TRBD1 (6 bases). Between the trimmed V and J ends, which lost 4 bases and 7 bases, there was a span of 13 bases. This CDR3 is built from 14 residues. Per germline, CDR1 MGHDK and CDR2 SYGVNS. CDR3 loop: CASSVGAGGEKLFF. CDR3 nucleotide sequence: TGTGCCAGCAGTGTGGGGGCAGGCGGTGAAAAACTGTTTTTT.

The V call is TRBV7-2, the J call TRBJ1-2; D gene uncertain. CDR3 length: 14 residues. Trimming stripped 2 bases from V and 7 bases from J, with 14 bases between. The germline CDR1 and CDR2 sequences are SGHTA and FQGNSA. CDR3 sequence reads: CASSLQSRVSGYTF. The CDR3 nucleotides are TGTGCCAGCAGCTTACAATCCAGAGTTAGTGGCTACACCTTC.

The chain couples TRBV12-3 or TRBV12-4 to TRBJ1-1; D ambiguous. V shed 5 bases and J shed 8 bases, with 12 bases lying between them. CDR3 length: 12 residues. CDR3 DNA sequence: TGTGCCAGCAGTCCCGCCGGGTCAGAAGCTTTCTTT. This encodes CASSPAGSEAFF.

V gene TRBV15 combines with J gene TRBJ2-1; tentatively, D is TRBD1 or TRBD2 (5 bases each). CDR1 and CDR2 from the germline V gene are LNHNV and YYDKDF (reference sequence). CDR3 length: 12 residues. V was shortened by 9 bases and J by 6 bases, with 12 bases between the two germline ends. The CDR3 sequence: CATNPGGNEQFF. CDR3 nucleotides: TGTGCCACAAACCCTGGGGGCAATGAGCAGTTCTTC. Together with reference TRBV15 and TRBJ2-1, the CDR3 gives the full variable domain: DAMVIQNPRYQVTQFGKPVTLSCSQTLNHNVMYWYQQKSSQAPKLLFHYYDKDFNNEADTPDNFQSRRPNTSFCFLDIRSPGLGDTAMYLCATNPGGNEQFFGPGTRLTVL.

Written as DNA, the CDR3 is TGTGCCAGCACCCCAGGGACTAGCGGGAGGCTACTTTACAATGAGCAGTTCTTC. It translates to CASTPGTSGRLLYNEQFF. The chain joins TRBV7-9 to TRBJ2-1; 15 positions agree with TRBD2. Germline assignment: CDR1 SEHNR and CDR2 FQNEAQ (reference sequence). Unmatched junction bases numbered 11, after V lost 7 bases and J lost 4 bases. The CDR3 covers 18 residues.

The chain couples TRBV4-1 to TRBJ2-5; 7 bases are shared with TRBD1. The CDR3 spans 13 residues. V dropped 5 bases and J dropped 3; count of bases not matched to a gene: 3. CDR1 is MGHRA, CDR2 YSYEKL, per germline. The CDR3 DNA reads as TGCGCCAGCAGCATCGACAGGGAAGAGACCCAGTACTTC. Its translation is CASSIDREETQYF.

CDR3 residues: CASGATATPYEQYF. The CDR3 DNA sequence: TGTGCCAGCGGGGCGACTGCCACGCCCTACGAGCAGTACTTC. The chain is built from TRBV2 and TRBJ2-7; D is possibly TRBD1 (5 bases). Between the trimmed V and J ends, which lost 8 bases and 2 bases, there was a span of 16 bases. Germline V gene lookup returns CDR1 SNHLY and CDR2 FYNNEI. The length of the CDR3 is 14 residues.

V gene TRBV4-2 combines with J gene TRBJ2-4, with D perhaps matching TRBD1 (5 bases). Per the germline V gene, CDR1 is LGHNA and CDR2 is YNFKEQ. Trimming stripped 0 bases from V and 5 bases from J, with 11 bases between. This CDR3 spans 15 amino acids. The CDR3 sequence is CASSQEGLSENIQYF. CDR3 sequence (DNA): TGTGCCAGCAGCCAAGAGGGGCTGTCGGAAAACATTCAGTACTTC.

The chain combines TRBV6-1 with TRBJ2-7; 8 bases are shared with TRBD2. CDR1 MNHNS and CDR2 SASEGT come from the germline V gene. Unmatched junction bases numbered 11, after V lost 2 bases and J lost 2 bases. This CDR3 has 17 amino acids. In nucleotides, the CDR3 is TGTGCCAGCAGTGAACCGCGGCGGGGGGCCAAAACCTACGAGCAGTACGTC. Translating it yields CASSEPRRGAKTYEQYV.

This chain connects TRBV12-3 or TRBV12-4 to TRBJ1-5; tentative D call: TRBD1 (5 bases). Between the trimmed V and J ends, which lost 4 bases and 9 bases, there was a span of 7 bases. There are 11 residues in the CDR3. For the CDR3, the DNA is TGTGCCAGCAGTTGGGGGGGGCCCCAGCATTTT. Translating it yields CASSWGGPQHF.